The 2 T cell receptor beta chains below come from one sample, sequenced in a study of Graves' ophthalmopathy and Graves' hyperthyroidism. RNA transcripts were the source from which TCR beta CDR3 regions were amplified. Amplification began with first-round RT-PCR using HTBI primers, then second-round multiplex PCR was performed. TCRdb re-called the multiplex PCR reads through MiXCR, storing one row per CDR3 protein. The table lists roughly 610,000 distinct CDR3 sequences, roughly 20% of them singletons. Material: peripheral blood. The receptors originated from a woman between 18 and 29 years old with stable Graves' hyperthyroidism. Some clones in this sample may be carry-over from other donors' samples.

This clonotype was seen many times. V is TRBV29-1 and J is TRBJ2-5; 10 bases fit TRBD1. The length of the CDR3 is 14 residues. V lost 5 bases to trimming and J lost 4 bases; unmatched junction nucleotides: 7. Germline CDR1 and CDR2: SQVTM and ANQGSEA. CDR3 residues: CSVPRDRGGETQYF. CDR3 bases: TGCAGCGTTCCCCGGGACAGGGGTGGAGAGACCCAGTACTTC. The complete variable domain, with remaining parts taken from reference TRBV29-1 and TRBJ2-5, reads SAVISQKPSRDICQRGTSLTIQCQVDSQVTMMFWYRQQPGQSLTLIATANQGSEATYESGFVIDKFPISRPNLTFSTLTVSNMSPEDSSIYLCSVPRDRGGETQYFGPGTRLLVL.

This clonotype has a handful of counts. The chain couples TRBV2 to TRBJ2-5; 7 bases fit TRBD2. With 6 bases clipped from V and 5 bases from J, the junction kept 12 bases outside the gene matches. This CDR3 has 15 residues. Germline CDR1 SNHLY, CDR2 FYNNEI. Here the CDR3 DNA reads TGTGCCAGCAGCCTAGGTCGGGCGGGGGACGAGACCCAGTACTTC. It is translated as CASSLGRAGDETQYF.